The rows below give T cell receptor beta chains drawn from one sample of a study of cytomegalovirus exposure and HLA in healthy donors. Method: immunoSEQ multiplex PCR; TCRdb's copy keeps in-frame clones and lacks some. The data show approximately 190,000 clones, approximately 84% seen once. Sequenced input: PBMCs. These TCRs come from a woman aged 45-59 years in good health and CMV-seropositive. The CDR3 runs from the conserved cysteine through the conserved F or W. A D gene is named only where the DNA matches it firmly. Size is stated for part of the rows, as once, few or many counts, or as a class when the clone is expanded.

clone size | D gene | J gene | V gene | CDR3 protein | CDR3 DNA
NA | TRBD2 | TRBJ2-5 | TRBV11-2 | CASSTSLAGGQETQYF | TGTGCCAGCAGCACCTCTCTAGCGGGGGGACAAGAGACCCAGTACTTC
NA | NA | TRBJ2-5 | TRBV5-1 | CASSLTAGAQETQYF | TGCGCCAGCAGCTTGACGGCAGGGGCCCAAGAGACCCAGTACTTC
NA | NA | TRBJ2-1 | TRBV30 | CAWSGPRNEQFF | TGTGCCTGGAGTGGCCCTAGGAATGAGCAGTTCTTC
NA | NA | TRBJ1-1 | TRBV10-3 | CASTRGRGTEAFF | TGTGCCAGCACCAGGGGTAGGGGCACTGAAGCTTTCTTT
NA | TRBD2 | TRBJ2-5 | TRBV2 | CASSIGTSRETQYF | TGTGCCAGCAGTATTGGGACTAGTCGGGAGACCCAGTACTTC
NA | TRBD2 | TRBJ2-6 | TRBV6-1 | CASRGVSGANVLTF | TGTGCCAGCCGGGGGGTCTCTGGGGCCAACGTCCTGACTTTC
NA | TRBD1 | TRBJ1-2 | TRBV14 | CASSQGDRTYGYTF | TGTGCCAGCAGCCAAGGGGACAGGACCTATGGCTACACCTTC
NA | NA | TRBJ2-6 | TRBV6-6 | CASSQPRGSGANVLTF | TGTGCCAGCAGCCAGCCCCGGGGTTCTGGGGCCAACGTCCTGACTTTC
NA | NA | TRBJ1-4 | TRBV27 | CASSLQGGGEKLFF | TGTGCCAGCAGTTTACAGGGCGGCGGCGAAAAACTGTTTTTT
NA | NA | TRBJ2-5 | TRBV19 | CASSRQSWQETQYF | TGTGCCAGTAGTAGGCAGTCATGGCAAGAGACCCAGTACTTC
NA | TRBD1 | TRBJ1-5 | TRBV2 | CASSDTGGAQPQHF | TGTGCCAGCAGTGACACAGGGGGCGCTCAGCCCCAGCATTTT
NA | NA | TRBJ1-5 | TRBV9 | CASSVGDYSNQPQHF | TGTGCCAGCAGCGTAGGGGACTATAGCAATCAGCCCCAGCATTTT
NA | TRBD1 | TRBJ2-7 | TRBV7-9 | CASSLTGGPVYEQYF | TGTGCCAGCAGCTTAACAGGGGGTCCCGTTTACGAGCAGTACTTC
NA | TRBD1 | TRBJ1-2 | TRBV7-8 | CASSPETGRGYTF | TGTGCCAGCAGCCCTGAGACAGGGCGGGGCTACACCTTC
once | TRBD2 | TRBJ2-3 | TRBV7-2 | CASSLGTSGNGTDTQYF | TGTGCCAGCAGCTTGGGAACTAGCGGCAATGGGACAGATACGCAGTATTTT
NA | TRBD2 | TRBJ2-1 | TRBV7-3 | CASSLRTSGHNEQFF | TGTGCCAGCAGCTTAAGGACTAGCGGTCACAATGAGCAGTTCTTC
NA | NA | TRBJ1-6 | TRBV6-5 | CASRPIQGTGSPLHF | TGTGCCAGCAGACCTATACAGGGCACCGGTTCACCCCTCCACTTT
NA | NA | TRBJ2-7 | TRBV27 | CASSLSRGPYEQYF | TGTGCCAGCAGTTTATCCAGGGGCCCCTACGAGCAGTACTTC
few | TRBD1 | TRBJ1-4 | TRBV27 | CASSLPGQGGFTGEKLFF | TGTGCCAGCAGTCTACCGGGACAGGGCGGCTTCACCGGTGAAAAACTGTTTTTT
NA | NA | TRBJ2-7 | TRBV11-1 | CASRRGRAAPYEQYF | TGTGCCAGCAGAAGAGGGAGAGCGGCCCCCTACGAGCAGTACTTC
NA | NA | TRBJ2-2 | TRBV18 | CASSRYRDTGELFF | TGTGCCAGCTCCCGATACAGGGACACCGGGGAGCTGTTTTTT
once | TRBD1 | TRBJ1-2 | TRBV29-1 | CSVTTGVGTGYTF | TGCAGCGTTACCACAGGGGTGGGCACTGGCTACACCTTC
NA | NA | TRBJ2-3 | TRBV7-6 | CASAGDTQYF | TGTGCCAGTGCGGGGGATACGCAGTATTTT
NA | NA | TRBJ1-2 | TRBV6-1 | CASSEQVNYGYTF | TGTGCCAGCAGTGAACAGGTGAACTATGGCTACACCTTC
NA | TRBD2 | TRBJ2-5 | TRBV7-3 | CASSLESPAGTRAPETQYF | TGTGCCAGCAGCTTAGAGTCCCCCGCCGGGACTAGAGCCCCGGAGACCCAGTACTTC
NA | NA | TRBJ1-1 | TRBV6-9 | CASQGNTEAFF | TGTGCCAGCCAGGGAAACACTGAAGCTTTCTTT
NA | NA | TRBJ1-2 | TRBV27 | CASSLIGPTDGYTF | TGTGCCAGCAGTTTAATTGGGCCAACAGATGGCTACACCTTC
NA | TRBD1 | TRBJ1-2 | TRBV19 | CASSTRDSGYTF | TGTGCCAGTAGTACGCGGGACAGTGGCTACACCTTC
NA | TRBD2 | TRBJ2-7 | TRBV2 | CASSEIAGGLYEQYF | TGTGCCAGCAGTGAGATAGCGGGGGGGCTCTACGAGCAGTACTTC
NA | NA | TRBJ2-1 | TRBV5-1 | CASSLGAGALYNEQFF | TGCGCCAGCAGCTTGGGCGCGGGGGCTCTATACAATGAGCAGTTCTTC
NA | TRBD1 | TRBJ1-1 | TRBV27 | CASSLKGTGRGEAFF | TGTGCCAGCAGTTTAAAGGGGACAGGGCGTGGTGAAGCTTTCTTT
NA | TRBD1 | TRBJ1-2 | TRBV9 | CASSVTGTGGGGYTF | TGTGCCAGCAGCGTCACCGGGACAGGGGGGGGAGGCTACACCTTC
few | TRBD1 | TRBJ2-7 | TRBV6-5 | CASSPEGALYEQYF | TGTGCCAGCAGTCCTGAGGGGGCTTTATACGAGCAGTACTTC
NA | TRBD1 | TRBJ2-7 | TRBV6-6 | CASTSTRTGAYEQYF | TGTGCCAGCACCTCAACCCGTACAGGGGCCTACGAGCAGTACTTC
NA | NA | TRBJ1-5 | TRBV15 | CATGQDNQPQHF | TGTGCCACCGGTCAGGACAATCAGCCCCAGCATTTT
NA | TRBD2 | TRBJ2-4 | TRBV6-6 | CASSSPLAGGPSIQYF | TGTGCCAGCAGCTCCCCACTAGCGGGGGGGCCGAGCATTCAGTACTTC
NA | TRBD1 | TRBJ1-6 | TRBV7-3 | CASSSGQYNSPLHF | TGTGCCAGCAGCTCGGGACAGTATAATTCACCCCTCCACTTT
NA | TRBD1 | TRBJ1-3 | TRBV7-2 | CASSPGTDGNTIYF | TGTGCCAGCAGCCCCGGGACAGATGGAAACACCATATATTTT
NA | TRBD1 | TRBJ1-2 | TRBV6-5 | CASRPRTGNYGYTF | TGTGCCAGCAGACCGCGGACAGGAAACTATGGCTACACCTTC
few | NA | TRBJ2-3 | TRBV5-4 | CASTPPGLLTDTQYF | TGTGCCAGCACCCCCCCAGGGCTTCTTACAGATACGCAGTATTTT
NA | NA | TRBJ1-1 | TRBV7-2 | CASSLGDWSTEAFF | TGTGCCAGCAGCTTAGGGGACTGGAGCACTGAAGCTTTCTTT
NA | TRBD2 | TRBJ2-1 | TRBV4-3 | CASSQGNSGVNEQFF | TGCGCCAGCAGCCAAGGCAATAGCGGGGTTAATGAGCAGTTCTTC
NA | TRBD2 | TRBJ2-5 | TRBV6-6 | CASSPLSGGLETQYF | TGTGCCAGCAGTCCCTTGAGCGGGGGGCTGGAGACCCAGTACTTC
NA | NA | TRBJ2-5 | TRBV5-1 | CASSFHTEKETQYF | TGCGCCAGCAGCTTCCACACAGAAAAAGAGACCCAGTACTTC
NA | TRBD1 | TRBJ1-2 | TRBV5-1 | CASSGGQGDGGYTF | TGCGCCAGCAGCGGAGGACAGGGGGATGGTGGCTACACCTTC
NA | TRBD2 | TRBJ2-7 | TRBV6-1 | CASSDPQGGEQYF | TGTGCCAGCAGCGACCCGCAGGGAGGGGAGCAGTACTTC
NA | NA | TRBJ2-3 | TRBV29-1 | CSVQAAGDTQYF | TGCAGCGTTCAAGCGGCCGGGGATACGCAGTATTTT
NA | NA | TRBJ2-7 | TRBV6-5 | CASSSQRTGSYEQYF | TGTGCCAGCAGTTCGCAAAGGACGGGGAGCTACGAGCAGTACTTC
NA | TRBD1 | TRBJ2-1 | TRBV6-5 | CASNPGTANNEQFF | TGTGCCAGCAATCCCGGGACAGCTAACAATGAGCAGTTCTTC
NA | NA | TRBJ1-6 | TRBV18 | CASSPTAAGSPLHF | TGTGCCAGCTCACCGACAGCCGCCGGGTCACCCCTCCACTTT
NA | TRBD2 | TRBJ2-1 | TRBV7-3 | CASSSGGAQFF | TGTGCCAGCAGCTCCGGGGGGGCCCAGTTCTTC
NA | NA | TRBJ1-1 | TRBV4-3 | CASSQETRLEAFF | TGCGCCAGCAGCCAAGAAACACGCCTGGAAGCTTTCTTT
NA | TRBD2 | TRBJ2-7 | TRBV11-2 | CASSTDAGGQYF | TGTGCCAGCAGCACAGACGCGGGAGGGCAGTACTTC